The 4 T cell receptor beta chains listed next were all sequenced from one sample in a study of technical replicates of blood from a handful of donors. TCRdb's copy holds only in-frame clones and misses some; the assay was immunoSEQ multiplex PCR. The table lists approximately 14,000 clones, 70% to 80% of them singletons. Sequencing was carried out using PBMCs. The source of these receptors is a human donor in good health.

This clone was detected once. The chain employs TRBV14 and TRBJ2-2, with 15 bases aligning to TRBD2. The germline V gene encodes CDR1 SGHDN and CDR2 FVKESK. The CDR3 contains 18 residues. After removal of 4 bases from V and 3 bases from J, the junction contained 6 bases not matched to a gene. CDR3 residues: CASSPWTSGRADTGELFF. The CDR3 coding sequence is TGTGCCAGCAGCCCTTGGACTAGCGGGAGGGCGGACACCGGGGAGCTGTTTTTT.

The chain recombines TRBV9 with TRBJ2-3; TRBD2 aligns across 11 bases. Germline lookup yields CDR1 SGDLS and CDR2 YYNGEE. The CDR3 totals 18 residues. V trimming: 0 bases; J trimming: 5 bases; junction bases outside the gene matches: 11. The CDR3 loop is CASSVALAGGPLRDTQYF. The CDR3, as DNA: TGTGCCAGCAGCGTAGCTCTAGCGGGAGGCCCCCTTCGAGATACGCAGTATTTT. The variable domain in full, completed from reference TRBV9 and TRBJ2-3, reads DSGVTQTPKHLITATGQRVTLRCSPRSGDLSVYWYQQSLDQGLQFLIQYYNGEERAKGNILERFSAQQFPDLHSELNLSSLELGDSALYFCASSVALAGGPLRDTQYFGPGTRLTVL.

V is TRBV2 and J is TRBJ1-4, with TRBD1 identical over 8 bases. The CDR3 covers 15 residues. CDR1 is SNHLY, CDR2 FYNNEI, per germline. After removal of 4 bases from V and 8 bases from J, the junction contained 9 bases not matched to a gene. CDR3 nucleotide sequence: TGTGCCAGCAGTGGACAGGGGATGGTCGGAGAAAAACTGTTTTTT. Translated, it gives CASSGQGMVGEKLFF.

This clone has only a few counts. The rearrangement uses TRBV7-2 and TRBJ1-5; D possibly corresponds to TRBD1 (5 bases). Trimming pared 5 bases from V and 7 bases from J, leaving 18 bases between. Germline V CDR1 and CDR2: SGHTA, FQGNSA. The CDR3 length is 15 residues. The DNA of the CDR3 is TGTGCCAGCAGCCCAGCGTCTGGGCAGGGACAGCCCCAGCATTTT. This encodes CASSPASGQGQPQHF.